This T cell receptor beta chain was found in a study of cytomegalovirus exposure and HLA in healthy donors. Across the whole study: The approximately 120 validation repertoires, a later analysis reported, used the same platform as the approximately 670 repertoires from the first cohort.

Per germline, CDR1 KGHSH and CDR2 LQKENI. This CDR3 is built from 16 residues. V shed 6 bases, J shed 3 bases, and the junction held 12 bases outside the gene matches. The data were produced by immunoSEQ multiplex PCR, yet TCRdb's version contains in-frame clones alone and is incomplete. The sample lists 90,000 or so clones; 85% were seen once. The validation cohort, a group of 130 or so subjects, included the donors and was separate from the roughly 600-subject first cohort. The clonotype originates from a man aged 18 to 29 in good health and CMV-seropositive. The chain couples TRBV18 to TRBJ2-5; 8 bases align to TRBD1. The sequencing input was PBMCs. CDR3 protein: CASSRIPGQDKETQYF. The CDR3 DNA follows: TGTGCCAGCTCCCGAATCCCGGGACAGGATAAAGAGACCCAGTACTTC.